This T cell receptor (beta chain) was documented in a study of T-cell memory formation after mild COVID-19. Notes on the study in general: A balance of CD4 and CD8 characterized clones contracting day 15 to 85, whereas later expanders leaned CD4+. A subset of responding clones appeared in pre-infection memory, suggesting cross-reactive memory joined.

This clonotype was recorded a few times. Its matching antigen is unknown. The V end lost 4 bases, the J end lost 6 bases, and 12 bases lay between the germline ends. The CDR3 totals 13 residues. The germline gives CDR1 SGHTA, CDR2 FQGNSA. TCRdb used MiXCR to reprocess the 5' RACE reads, holding one entry per CDR3 protein. Here the sample spans under 450,000 distinct CDR3 sequences, 20% being singletons. The rearrangement joins TRBV7-2 to TRBJ1-2, with D uncertain. Input material: PBMCs or a T cell subset sorted from them (not recorded which). The sequence was collected from a man between 18 and 29 years old who had mild COVID-19 (a few samples of this study predate the infection). Cell type and time point are not known. CDR3 in amino acids: CASSSIRLDGYTF. The CDR3 nucleotides are TGTGCCAGCAGCTCCATCCGGCTGGATGGCTACACCTTC. The entire variable domain, with the rest obtained from reference TRBV7-2 and TRBJ1-2, is as follows: GAGVSQSPSNKVTEKGKDVELRCDPISGHTALYWYRQSLGQGLEFLIYFQGNSAPDKSGLPSDRFSAERTGGSVSTLTIQRTQQEDSAVYLCASSSIRLDGYTFGSGTRLTVV.